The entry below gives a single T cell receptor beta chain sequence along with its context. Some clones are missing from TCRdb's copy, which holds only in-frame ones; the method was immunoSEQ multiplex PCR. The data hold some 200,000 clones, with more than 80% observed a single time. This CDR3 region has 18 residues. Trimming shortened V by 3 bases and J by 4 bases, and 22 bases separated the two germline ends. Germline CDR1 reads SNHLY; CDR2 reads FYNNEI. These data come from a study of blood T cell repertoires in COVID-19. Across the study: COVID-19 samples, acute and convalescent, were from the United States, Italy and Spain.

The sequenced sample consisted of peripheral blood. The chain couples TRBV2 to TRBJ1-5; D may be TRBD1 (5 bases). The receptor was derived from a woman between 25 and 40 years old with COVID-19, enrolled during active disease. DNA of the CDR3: TGTGCCAGCAGTGAGCATCGGGAGGGGACGGGGGGGAATCAGCCCCAGCATTTT. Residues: CASSEHREGTGGNQPQHF.